The next 18 T cell receptor beta chains were all read from a single sample in a study of early T cells in non-severe SARS-CoV-2 infection. TCRdb ran MiXCR on the 5' RACE reads and lists one entry per CDR3 protein. Of under 85,000 distinct CDR3 sequences listed, less than 15% were seen once; the top ten hold about 5.2%. The material sequenced was whole blood. The receptors shown here come from an adult who was a healthcare worker with PCR-confirmed SARS-CoV-2 infection or an uninfected control (not recorded which).

The rearrangement joins TRBV12-3 or TRBV12-4 to TRBJ2-1; TRBD1 matches 12 bases. This CDR3 comprises 14 residues. The J segment lost 7 bases and the V segment lost 6 bases, leaving 4 bases of the junction unmatched. The CDR3 is CASRGDRGPNEQFF. CDR3 sequence (DNA): TGTGCCAGCAGAGGGGACAGGGGGCCTAATGAGCAGTTCTTC.

The gene calls are TRBV7-8 and TRBJ2-7; 7 positions match TRBD2. The CDR3 runs to 16 residues. Germline-derived CDR1 and CDR2 are SGHVS and FQNEAQ. V was clipped by 1 base and J by 2 bases; unmatched bases: 8. Here the CDR3 reads CASSLESGRGPYEQYF. The CDR3 DNA is TGTGCCAGCAGCTTAGAATCTGGGAGGGGACCCTACGAGCAGTACTTC. Combining the CDR3 with reference TRBV7-8 and TRBJ2-7 gives the whole variable domain GAGVSQSPRYKVAKRGQDVALRCDPISGHVSLFWYQQALGQGPEFLTYFQNEAQLDKSGLPSDRFFAERPEGSVSTLKIQRTQQEDSAVYLCASSLESGRGPYEQYFGPGTRLTVT.

This clonotype showed up just a few times. This chain uses TRBV27 with TRBJ2-3; D might be TRBD2 (6 bases). The germline V gene has CDR1 MNHEY and CDR2 SMNVEV (reference sequence). This CDR3 contains 16 residues. Trimming removed 6 bases from V and 0 bases from J, with 16 bases in between. The CDR3 loop is CASSPSIAASTDTQYF. The CDR3 DNA reads TGTGCCAGCAGCCCATCAATAGCGGCGAGCACAGATACGCAGTATTTT.

This clonotype came up a few times. The rearrangement links TRBV20-1 to TRBJ1-4, with a possible D match to TRBD1 (6 bases). CDR3 length equals 14 residues. Germline V gene lookup returns CDR1 DFQATT and CDR2 SNEGSKA (reference sequence). V lost 6 bases and J 0 bases, leaving 11 bases between the germline ends. CDR3 sequence reads: CSALGQPTNEKLFF. The CDR3 DNA follows: TGCAGTGCCCTTGGACAGCCAACTAATGAAAAACTGTTTTTT.

This clonotype was seen repeatedly, ten times or more. The chain joins TRBV7-9 to TRBJ2-3, with a tentative D call TRBD1 (6 bases). V lost 1 base, J lost 8 bases, and 16 bases lay in between. In germline, CDR1 is SEHNR, CDR2 FQNEAQ (reference sequence). The CDR3 is 15 amino acids. The CDR3 spells CASSLGDRLASTQYF. The CDR3 DNA sequence: TGTGCCAGCAGCTTAGGTGACAGGCTGGCTTCTACGCAGTATTTT. Supplemented by reference TRBV7-9 and TRBJ2-3, the full variable domain reads DTGVSQNPRHKITKRGQNVTFRCDPISEHNRLYWYRQTLGQGPEFLTYFQNEAQLEKSRLLSDRFSAERPKGSFSTLEIQRTEQGDSAMYLCASSLGDRLASTQYFGPGTRLTVL.

This clonotype was detected only a few times. The chain carries TRBV5-1 and TRBJ2-5; D may be TRBD2 (6 bases). The length of the CDR3 is 14 residues. Germline values: CDR1 SGHRS, CDR2 YFSETQ. With 0 bases removed from V and 4 bases from J, the gap between germline ends came to 10 bases. In DNA, the CDR3 is TGCGCCAGCAGCTTGGGACTAGTGGGAGAGACCCAGTACTTC. Residues: CASSLGLVGETQYF.

This chain links TRBV25-1 with TRBJ2-5; D remains ambiguous. The ends were cut back, 9 bases at V and 0 bases at J, with 8 bases in the middle. Germline V gene data show CDR1 as MGHDK and CDR2 as SYGVNS. There are 12 residues in the CDR3. The CDR3 nucleotides read TGTGCCAGGGGGATCTACCAAGAGACCCAGTACTTC. Its translation is CARGIYQETQYF.

This clonotype occurred many times. The chain recombines TRBV5-1 with TRBJ2-3; the match to TRBD2 covers 9 bases. Trimming removed 0 bases from V and 5 bases from J; junction bases left unmatched: 4. Germline CDR1 is SGHRS and CDR2 is YFSETQ. There are 15 residues in the CDR3. Written as DNA, the CDR3 is TGCGCCAGCAGCTTGGTAGCGGGAGATTTAGATACGCAGTATTTT. Its translation: CASSLVAGDLDTQYF.

This clonotype was detected only a few times. V and J are TRBV19 and TRBJ2-2; D not certain. The CDR3 is 11 amino acids. Per the germline V gene, CDR1 is LNHDA and CDR2 is SQIVND (reference sequence). Trimming left V 5 bases short and J 5 bases short, with 3 bases between. DNA for the CDR3: TGTGCCAGTAGTCGGACCGGGGAGCTGTTTTTT. Its translation: CASSRTGELFF. The full variable domain, with the rest looked up from reference TRBV19 and TRBJ2-2, is DGGITQSPKYLFRKEGQNVTLSCEQNLNHDAMYWYRQDPGQGLRLIYYSQIVNDFQKGDIAEGYSVSREKKESFPLTVTSAQKNPTAFYLCASSRTGELFFGEGSRLTVL.

The genes are TRBV18 and TRBJ2-3; a possible D gene is TRBD2 (6 bases). CDR1 and CDR2 from the germline V gene are KGHSH and LQKENI. The length of the CDR3 is 13 residues. V shed 0 bases and J shed 7 bases, with 8 bases lying between them. The CDR3 sequence is CASSPPEGNTQYF. The CDR3 DNA reads as TGTGCCAGCTCACCACCGGAGGGTAATACGCAGTATTTT.

There are a few counts of this clonotype. The chain employs TRBV30 and TRBJ2-7, with 9 bases lining up with TRBD2. With V trimmed by 0 bases and J by 3 bases, 3 bases remained unmatched. The CDR3 runs 14 residues. Germline V gives CDR1 GTSNPN, CDR2 SVGIG (reference sequence). The DNA of the CDR3 is TGTGCCTGGAGTGTGGCTAGCGGGAACTACGAGCAGTACTTC. Translation gives CAWSVASGNYEQYF.

V and J are TRBV29-1 and TRBJ2-1; TRBD2 matches 9 bases. The J segment lost 4 bases and the V segment lost 3 bases, leaving 4 bases of the junction unmatched. Germline loops: CDR1 SQVTM, CDR2 ANQGSEA. The CDR3 has 14 residues. CDR3 protein: CSVDSGRTYNEQFF. Written as DNA, the CDR3 is TGCAGCGTTGATAGCGGGAGAACATACAATGAGCAGTTCTTC.

The table lists this clonotype with many counts. This rearrangement joins TRBV20-1 to TRBJ2-3; tentatively, D is TRBD2 (5 bases). The CDR3 has 14 amino acids. Trimming took 2 bases from V and 1 from J, leaving 10 bases between them. From germline, CDR1 is DFQATT and CDR2 SNEGSKA (reference sequence). The CDR3 DNA reads TGCAGTGCTAGACGAGGGCCCCGCACAGATACGCAGTATTTT. This translates into CSARRGPRTDTQYF.

This clonotype was detected only a few times. J is TRBJ2-2 and V is TRBV7-6, with unresolved D. V shed 1 base and J shed 7 bases, with 4 bases lying between them. CDR1 is SGHVS, CDR2 FNYEAQ, per germline. CDR3 size: 12 residues. DNA for the CDR3: TGTGCCAGCAGCTTAGGGAACGGGGAGCTGTTTTTT. It translates to CASSLGNGELFF.

This clonotype was seen many times. The chain joins TRBV6-5 to TRBJ2-1; D may match TRBD1 or TRBD2 (6 bases each). CDR1 and CDR2 from the germline V gene are MNHEY and SVGAGI. This CDR3 comprises 13 residues. The ends were cut back, 7 bases at V and 10 bases at J, with 17 bases in the middle. The CDR3 spells CASTSWGAREQFF. Written as DNA, the CDR3 is TGTGCCAGCACCTCTTGGGGGGCAAGGGAGCAGTTCTTC.

This clonotype was picked up many times. The gene calls are TRBV20-1 and TRBJ2-5; D gene ambiguous. Germline V gene data show CDR1 as DFQATT and CDR2 as SNEGSKA (reference sequence). The length of the CDR3 is 12 residues. V lost 2 bases and J lost 1, with 5 bases in between. The CDR3 reads CSARWAQETQYF. The DNA for the CDR3 is TGCAGTGCTAGATGGGCCCAAGAGACCCAGTACTTC.

This chain links TRBV12-3 or TRBV12-4 with TRBJ1-2; no reliable D call. The CDR3 length is 14 residues. V lost 6 bases and J lost 5, with 16 bases in between. CDR3 residues: CASSPGTFGYGYTF. CDR3 coding DNA: TGTGCCAGCAGCCCGGGAACATTTGGGTATGGCTACACCTTC.

As regards this clonotype: At one boundary the junction diverges from the germline segment, which might be a read error. The chain uses TRBV18 and TRBJ1-2; D remains unclear. The CDR3 extends over 15 amino acids. CDR1 is KGHSH and CDR2 is LQKENI in the germline V gene. The CDR3 reads CACSPKAERNYGYTF. CDR3 sequence (DNA): TGTGCCTGCTCACCTAAAGCGGAACGTAACTATGGCTACACCTTC.